Below, 9 T cell receptor beta chains from the same sample are listed, as sequenced in a study of CD8 T cells in ankylosing spondylitis. Their antigen targets remain unknown. TCRdb re-derived calls from the 5' RACE reads in MiXCR, one entry per CDR3 protein. Among roughly 370,000 distinct CDR3 sequences, 20% to 25% were seen once, and the ten largest hold about 16%. Regarding the study as a whole: Within ankylosing spondylitis blood, a TCR beta motif made up of seven or eight highly homologous variants appeared to be characteristic.

Sequencing input: blood, either unsorted or a sorted T cell fraction (not recorded which). These receptors were obtained from a male donor with ankylosing spondylitis.

The chain has TRBV3-1 and TRBJ2-5; unclear D gene. Between the trimmed V and J ends, which lost 4 bases and 5 bases, there was a span of 14 bases. The germline CDR1 and CDR2 sequences are LGHDT and YNNKEL (reference sequence). The CDR3 has 14 amino acids. DNA of the CDR3: TGTGCCAGCAGCCGTGATGCGTCGGTGGAGACCCAGTACTTC. This translates into CASSRDASVETQYF.

This clonotype was seen a handful of times. This chain joins TRBV6-2 or TRBV6-3 and TRBJ1-5, with unresolved D. This CDR3 has 12 residues. Per germline, CDR1 MNHEY and CDR2 SVGEGT. V was cut by 5 bases and J by 5 bases, with 7 bases left in between. CDR3 DNA: TGTGCCAGCAGTCGACCGGATCAGCCCCAGCATTTT. Translated, it gives CASSRPDQPQHF.

The J gene is TRBJ2-4, the V gene TRBV27; 7 bases align to TRBD1. CDR1 MNHEY and CDR2 SMNVEV come from the germline V gene (reference sequence). The CDR3 sequence is 15 residues long. The V gene end was trimmed by 5 bases and the J gene end by 7 bases; junction bases not matched to a gene: 11. CDR3 bases: TGTGCCAGCAGTAGATCGACAGGGTTTGGGAACATTCAGTACTTC. Amino acids: CASSRSTGFGNIQYF.

The rearrangement uses TRBV6-5 and TRBJ2-1; the match to TRBD1 covers 10 bases. Germline CDR1 reads MNHEY; CDR2 reads SVGAGI. The junction had 11 bases not matched to a gene; V was cut back by 4 bases and J by 5 bases. The CDR3 contains 17 residues. The CDR3 loop reads CASSSNRGTGEDNEQFF. CDR3 nucleotides: TGTGCCAGCAGTTCTAACCGTGGGACAGGGGAGGACAATGAGCAGTTCTTC.

This clonotype came up a few times. The V and J genes are TRBV7-6 and TRBJ1-1, with D unclear. CDR1 is SGHVS, CDR2 FNYEAQ, per germline. The CDR3 has 16 residues. V was clipped by 1 base and J by 3 bases, with 15 bases between them. CDR3 in amino acids: CASSLGLIGTDTEAFF. In DNA, the CDR3 is TGTGCCAGCAGCTTAGGCCTTATCGGCACCGACACTGAAGCTTTCTTT.

The rearrangement joins TRBV20-1 to TRBJ2-7, with 7 bases matching TRBD2. Germline CDR1 and CDR2: DFQATT and SNEGSKA (reference sequence). J gave up 4 bases and V 3 bases, and 12 bases lay outside the gene matches. The CDR3 loop spans 15 amino acids. The CDR3 bases are TGCAGTGCTAGCGCCGATAGCGGGCCGGGATACGAGCAGTACTTC. This translates into CSASADSGPGYEQYF.

This chain uses TRBV3-1 with TRBJ2-5; weak D call: TRBD2 (6 bases). This CDR3 contains 16 residues. Trimming took off 4 bases at V and 2 bases at J, with 17 bases between the two ends. Germline-derived CDR1 and CDR2 are LGHDT and YNNKEL (reference sequence). The CDR3 loop is CASSRVRGGRQETQYF. The CDR3 DNA is TGTGCCAGCAGCCGCGTGCGGGGCGGCCGGCAAGAGACCCAGTACTTC.

V usage is TRBV28 and J usage is TRBJ2-2; a possible D gene is TRBD2 (6 bases). V lost 8 bases, J lost 0 bases, and 10 bases lay in between. From germline, CDR1 is MDHEN and CDR2 SYDVKM. This CDR3 is built from 14 residues. The CDR3 nucleotides are TGTGCCAGCCTGGGGAGGTCGAACACCGGGGAGCTGTTTTTT. Its translation: CASLGRSNTGELFF.

This clonotype is a singleton in its sample. As DNA, the CDR3 is TGTGCCAGCAGGCAAGATTACAATGAGCAGTTCTTC. Its protein is CASRQDYNEQFF. The chain couples TRBV11-3 to TRBJ2-1, with D hard to call. Per germline, CDR1 SGHNT and CDR2 YENEEA. The CDR3 sequence is 12 residues long. Between the trimmed V and J ends, which lost 6 bases and 4 bases, there was a span of 7 bases. Based on the CDR3 plus reference TRBV11-3 and TRBJ2-1, the full variable domain is EAGVVQSPRYKIIEKKQPVAFWCNPISGHNTLYWYLQNLGQGPELLIRYENEEAVDDSQLPKDRFSAERLKGVDSTLKIQPAELGDSAVYLCASRQDYNEQFFGPGTRLTVL.